A single sample is the source of the 8 T cell receptor beta chains below, sequenced in a study of blood T cell repertoires in COVID-19. TCRdb keeps only in-frame clones here, not all; method: immunoSEQ multiplex PCR. The sample records 130,000 or so clones, just under 85% being singletons. Sample: PBMCs or T cells enriched from blood (not recorded which). These TCRs come from a middle-aged man who had recovered from COVID-19.

The chain carries TRBV6-5 and TRBJ1-6; D ambiguous. Trimming left V 5 bases short and J 10 bases short, with 12 bases between. The CDR3 loop spans 13 amino acids. Germline assignment: CDR1 MNHEY and CDR2 SVGAGI. The CDR3 loop reads CASSPVEGSPLHF. In DNA, the CDR3 is TGTGCCAGCAGTCCCGTAGAGGGATCACCCCTCCACTTT.

The rearrangement links TRBV29-1 to TRBJ2-5, with D perhaps matching TRBD2 (7 bases). CDR1 and CDR2 (germline): SQVTM, ANQGSEA. Deletions cut 6 bases from V and 2 bases from J, with 19 bases between. This CDR3 has 15 residues. Written as DNA, the CDR3 is TGCAGCGTAACCCGGGGCAGGGGAGGGCAAGAGACCCAGTACTTC. As protein: CSVTRGRGGQETQYF.

The chain couples TRBV7-2 to TRBJ1-6; D is possibly TRBD1 (5 bases). CDR1 and CDR2 (germline): SGHTA, FQGNSA. The CDR3 sequence is 14 residues long. Trimming left V 4 bases short and J 5 bases short, with 9 bases between. CDR3 nucleotide sequence: TGTGCCAGCAGCTCGGGACTCAATAATTCACCCCTCCACTTT. As protein: CASSSGLNNSPLHF.

The J gene is TRBJ2-3, the V gene TRBV4-3, with 9 bases fitting TRBD2. Per germline, CDR1 LGHNA and CDR2 YSLEER. CDR3 size: 18 residues. Germline trimming cut 0 bases from V and 7 bases from J; bases unmatched to any gene: 14. As DNA, the CDR3 is TGCGCCAGCAGCCAAGAGCACCCCGCGGGGGGGCTCACGCATACGCAGTATTTT. This sequence encodes CASSQEHPAGGLTHTQYF.

The chain uses TRBV10-3 and TRBJ2-7; D perhaps matches TRBD1 (6 bases). Between the trimmed V and J ends, which lost 0 bases and 0 bases, there was a span of 9 bases. The CDR3 has 15 amino acids. Germline-derived CDR1 and CDR2 are ENHRY and SYGVKD. The CDR3 spells CAISESDRFSYEQYF. As DNA, the CDR3 is TGTGCCATCAGTGAGTCAGACAGGTTCTCCTACGAGCAGTACTTC.

The chain is built from TRBV5-8 and TRBJ2-7; TRBD1 is a possible D gene (6 bases). This CDR3 has 14 amino acids. Germline V CDR1 and CDR2: SGHTS, YDEGEE. V lost 0 bases to trimming and J lost 5 bases, with 12 bases between them. The CDR3 DNA reads TGTGCCAGCAGCTTGGCAGGGGCTAACAACGAGCAGTACTTC. It translates to CASSLAGANNEQYF.

This chain joins TRBV20-1 and TRBJ2-6; perhaps TRBD2 as D (6 bases). The germline V gene encodes CDR1 DFQATT and CDR2 SNEGSKA (reference sequence). V lost 4 bases, J lost 2 bases, and 15 bases lay in between. This CDR3 has 16 residues. For the CDR3, the DNA is TGCAGTGCTATTGATTGGGGGGTCGCTGGGGCCAACGTCCTGACTTTC. Encoded protein: CSAIDWGVAGANVLTF.

V gene TRBV2 combines with J gene TRBJ1-5, with D unresolved. CDR3 size: 14 residues. V lost 6 bases and J 1 base, leaving 10 bases between the germline ends. Germline loops: CDR1 SNHLY, CDR2 FYNNEI. CDR3 sequence (DNA): TGTGCCAGCAGGGGAGTTCCGAGCAATCAGCCCCAGCATTTT. Amino acids: CASRGVPSNQPQHF.